The rows below give T cell receptor beta chains drawn from one sample of a study of vaccination effects on CD4 cells after COVID-19. For these receptors, no antigen is known. The repertoire was sequenced with immunoSEQ multiplex PCR; TCRdb's copy has only in-frame clones and lacks some. The sample has 45,000 to 55,000 clones, about four fifths seen once; the top ten hold around 5%. The material sequenced was CD4+ T cells from PBMCs cultured without peptide, taken after COVID-19 vaccination. Source of these receptors: a human donor who had a prior SARS-CoV-2 infection. The CDR3 runs from the conserved cysteine through the conserved F or W. Fields, in order: clone size, V gene, CDR3 length, D gene, J gene, CDR3 protein, CDR3 DNA. D genes are given only for firm matches. Size is omitted from some rows. Given values are once, few, many or a class for expanded clones.

few	TRBV14	10	.	TRBJ2-7	CASTSYEQYF	TGTGCCAGCACCTCATACGAGCAGTACTTC
few	TRBV3-1/TRBV3-2	14	.	TRBJ1-1	CASSLLPENTEAFF	TGTGCCAGCAGCCTCCTTCCAGAGAACACTGAAGCTTTCTTT
few	TRBV2	12	.	TRBJ1-2	CASSELNYGYTF	TGTGCCAGCAGTGAACTTAACTATGGCTACACCTTC
.	TRBV5-6	16	TRBD2	TRBJ2-3	CASSRGGPRGTDTQYF	TGTGCCAGCAGCCGGGGGGGGCCCCGGGGCACAGATACGCAGTATTTT
few	TRBV7-9	18	TRBD1	TRBJ2-1	CASSWVWTGESSYNEQFF	TGTGCCAGCAGCTGGGTGTGGACAGGGGAGAGCTCCTACAATGAGCAGTTCTTC
few	TRBV6-6	16	TRBD1	TRBJ2-6	CASSTTGGAGANVLTF	TGTGCCAGCAGTACGACAGGGGGCGCTGGGGCCAACGTCCTGACTTTC
.	TRBV5-1	14	.	TRBJ1-1	CASSSGLLNTEAFF	TGCGCCAGCAGCTCCGGACTCCTGAACACTGAAGCTTTCTTT
.	TRBV30	11	.	TRBJ1-1	CAWSWGGEAFF	TGTGCCTGGAGTTGGGGGGGTGAAGCTTTCTTT
.	TRBV29-1	20	TRBD2	TRBJ2-1	CSVVVPGLAGGKGAYNEQFF	TGCAGCGTTGTGGTACCGGGACTAGCGGGAGGTAAAGGGGCCTACAATGAGCAGTTCTTC
.	TRBV11-3	16	TRBD2	TRBJ2-2	CASLWTSGSPTGELFF	TGTGCCAGCTTATGGACTAGCGGGAGTCCCACCGGGGAGCTGTTTTTT
.	TRBV21-1	16	.	TRBJ2-3	CASSKPGLAGPDTQYF	TGTGCCAGCAGCAAACCGGGACTAGCGGGACCAGATACGCAGTATTTT
.	TRBV27	14	TRBD2	TRBJ2-1	CASSLAGDYNEQFF	TGTGCCAGCAGTTTAGCGGGAGACTACAATGAGCAGTTCTTC
.	TRBV2	15	.	TRBJ1-5	CASRSRLHSNQPQHF	TGTGCCAGCAGATCCAGATTACATAGCAATCAGCCCCAGCATTTT
once	TRBV6-2/TRBV6-3	14	.	TRBJ1-1	CASSTAGFRWTAFF	TGTGCCAGCAGTACGGCGGGGTTTCGTTGGACGGCTTTCTTT
.	TRBV10-3	14	TRBD1	TRBJ1-1	CAISDRTGATEAFF	TGTGCCATCAGTGACCGGACAGGGGCCACTGAAGCTTTCTTT
once	TRBV5-1	16	TRBD1	TRBJ2-7	CASSIGPGQGKYEQYF	TGCGCCAGCAGCATTGGACCCGGACAGGGGAAATACGAGCAGTACTTC